A single sample is the source of the 9 T cell receptor beta chains below, sequenced in a study of memory CD4+ T cells and cytomegalovirus serostatus. The sort gate was single viable CD3+CD4+CD8-CD45RO+ cells for memory CD4+ T cells. Clones were sequenced by immunoSEQ multiplex PCR, and TCRdb holds only the in-frame ones, with some missing. The data show tens of thousands of clones, around 74% seen once. The sample was memory CD4+ T cells from blood. The receptors come from an adult in good health and CMV-seronegative. Some clones in this sample may be carry-over from other donors' samples.

CDR3 in DNA: TGTGCCAGCAGGCTGGCGGGGAGTAACACTGAAGCTTTCTTT. It encodes CASRLAGSNTEAFF. The rearrangement links TRBV6-6 to TRBJ1-1; no definite D call. Trimming removed 6 bases from V and 2 bases from J, with 13 bases in between. This CDR3 is 14 amino acids long. Germline CDR1 is MNHNY and CDR2 is SVGAGI (reference sequence).

The chain combines TRBV5-1 with TRBJ2-7, with unresolved D. This CDR3 has 14 residues. Germline V gene sequence: CDR1 SGHRS, CDR2 YFSETQ. Trimming took 0 bases from V and 4 from J, leaving 11 bases between them. CDR3 region: CASSLVQTPYEQYF. CDR3 nucleotide sequence: TGCGCCAGCAGCTTGGTCCAGACGCCATACGAGCAGTACTTC.

This chain links TRBV25-1 with TRBJ1-2; tentative D call: TRBD1 (5 bases). There are 14 residues in the CDR3. Trimming left V 6 bases short and J 0 bases short, with 11 bases between. The germline gives CDR1 MGHDK, CDR2 SYGVNS. The CDR3 coding sequence is TGTGCCAGCAGCTTGGGAGGGGCTAACTATGGCTACACCTTC. It encodes CASSLGGANYGYTF.

The rearrangement uses TRBV6-5 and TRBJ1-5; D not resolved. CDR3 length: 15 residues. V lost 0 bases to trimming and J lost 1 base, with 7 bases between them. The germline CDR1 and CDR2 sequences are MNHEY and SVGAGI. CDR3 residues: CASSYSLESNQPQHF. The CDR3 DNA is TGTGCCAGCAGTTACTCGCTGGAGAGCAATCAGCCCCAGCATTTT.

This clone was recorded once. The chain carries TRBV2 and TRBJ2-5; a possible D gene is TRBD1 (5 bases). Germline lookup yields CDR1 SNHLY and CDR2 FYNNEI. The CDR3 has 15 residues. The V end lost 7 bases, the J end lost 4 bases, and 19 bases lay between the germline ends. The CDR3, as DNA: TGTGCCAGCAACCCCCAACCTGGGCAGGGAGAGACCCAGTACTTC. Translating it yields CASNPQPGQGETQYF. Drawing the rest from reference TRBV2 and TRBJ2-5, the complete variable domain is EPEVTQTPSHQVTQMGQEVILRCVPISNHLYFYWYRQILGQKVEFLVSFYNNEISEKSEIFDDQFSVERPDGSNFTLKIRSTKLEDSAMYFCASNPQPGQGETQYFGPGTRLLVL.

This clone was seen more than once but under ten times. The CDR3 sequence: CATSRGGGGASYEQYF. The CDR3 DNA sequence: TGTGCCACCAGCCGAGGAGGCGGGGGGGCAAGCTACGAGCAGTACTTC. The gene calls are TRBV15 and TRBJ2-7; 9 bases are shared with TRBD2. This CDR3 is 16 amino acids long. After removal of 5 bases from V and 3 bases from J, the junction contained 11 bases not matched to a gene. Germline lookup yields CDR1 LNHNV and CDR2 YYDKDF (reference sequence).

The chain is built from TRBV18 and TRBJ2-3; the D is unclear. Deletions cut 3 bases from V and 5 bases from J, with 9 bases between. This CDR3 region has 13 residues. Germline V gene sequence: CDR1 KGHSH, CDR2 LQKENI. The CDR3 sequence: CASSPGAQDTQYF. The CDR3 DNA reads as TGTGCCAGCTCACCGGGTGCACAAGATACGCAGTATTTT.

This clone was recorded only once. This sequence joins TRBV11-2 and TRBJ2-2; the match to TRBD1 covers 7 bases. J gave up 6 bases and V 5 bases, and 3 bases lay outside the gene matches. The germline V gene has CDR1 SGHAT and CDR2 FQNNGV. The CDR3 runs to 13 residues. The CDR3 loop reads CASSRDRAGELFF. In DNA, the CDR3 is TGTGCCAGCAGCCGGGACAGAGCCGGGGAGCTGTTTTTT.

CDR3 bases: TGTGCCAGCAGCCCGGGACTAGTCTACGAGCAGTACTTC. It specifies CASSPGLVYEQYF. This chain connects TRBV5-4 to TRBJ2-7; 8 bases line up with TRBD2. The V and J ends lost 4 bases and 3 bases, in that order; junction bases with no gene match: 3. The CDR3 runs 13 residues. Germline V lookup: CDR1 SGHNT, CDR2 YYREEE (reference sequence).